This T cell receptor (beta chain) stems from a study of response to subunit inactivated influenza vaccine. As for this clonotype: The antigen remains undetermined.

MiXCR was run by TCRdb on the RT-PCR reads, yielding one entry per CDR3 protein. Among more than 450,000 distinct CDR3 sequences listed, about 7.6% were seen once. Germline CDR1 reads LGHDT; CDR2 reads YNNKEL (reference sequence). V was clipped by 3 bases and J by 7 bases; unmatched bases: 1. This CDR3 has 12 amino acids. Study outcomes and limitations: Authors suggested seasonal influenza vaccinations each recruit few new T cells.

The TCR sequence derives from a man aged 50-75 years who received an inactivated influenza vaccine. Sequenced here: PBMCs from blood, sampled roughly 24 months after vaccination. The chain has TRBV3-1 and TRBJ1-2; the match to TRBD1 covers 8 bases. The CDR3, as DNA: TGTGCCAGCAGCCATGACAGGGGTGGCTACACCTTC. This encodes CASSHDRGGYTF.